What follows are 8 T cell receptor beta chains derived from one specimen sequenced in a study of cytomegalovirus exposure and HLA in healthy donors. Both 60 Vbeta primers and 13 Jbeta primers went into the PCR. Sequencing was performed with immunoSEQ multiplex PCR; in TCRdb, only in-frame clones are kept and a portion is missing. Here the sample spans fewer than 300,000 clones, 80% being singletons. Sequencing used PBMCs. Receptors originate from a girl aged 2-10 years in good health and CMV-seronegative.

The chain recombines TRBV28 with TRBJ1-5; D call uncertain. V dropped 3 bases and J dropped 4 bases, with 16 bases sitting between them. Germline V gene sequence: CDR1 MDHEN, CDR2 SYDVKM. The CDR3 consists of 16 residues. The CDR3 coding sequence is TGTGCCAGCAGTTTGGTCTCGGGCCGAGGGAATCAGCCCCAGCATTTT. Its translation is CASSLVSGRGNQPQHF.

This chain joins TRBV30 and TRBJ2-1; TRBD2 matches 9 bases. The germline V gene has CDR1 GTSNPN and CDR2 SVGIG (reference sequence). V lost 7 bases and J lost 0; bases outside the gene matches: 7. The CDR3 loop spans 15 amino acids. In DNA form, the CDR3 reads TGTGCCTCCCAAAGCGGGGGGAGCTCCTACAATGAGCAGTTCTTC. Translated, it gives CASQSGGSSYNEQFF.

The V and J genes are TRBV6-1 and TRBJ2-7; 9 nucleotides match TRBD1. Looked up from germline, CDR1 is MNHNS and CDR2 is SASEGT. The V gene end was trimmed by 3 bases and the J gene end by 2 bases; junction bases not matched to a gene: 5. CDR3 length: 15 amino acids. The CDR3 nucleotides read TGTGCCAGCAGTGATTTGGGACAGGGAACCTACGAGCAGTACTTC. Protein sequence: CASSDLGQGTYEQYF.

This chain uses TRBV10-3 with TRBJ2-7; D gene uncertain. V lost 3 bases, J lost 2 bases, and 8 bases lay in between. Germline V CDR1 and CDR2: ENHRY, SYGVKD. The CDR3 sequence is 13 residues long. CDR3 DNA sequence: TGTGCCATCAGTGACTTCTCCGCCTACGAGCAGTACTTC. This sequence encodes CAISDFSAYEQYF.

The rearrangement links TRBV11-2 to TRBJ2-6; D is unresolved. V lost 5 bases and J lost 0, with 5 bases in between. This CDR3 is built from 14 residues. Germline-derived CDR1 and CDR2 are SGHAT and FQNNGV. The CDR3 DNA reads TGTGCCAGCAGCCCCATCTCTGGGGCCAACGTCCTGACTTTC. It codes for CASSPISGANVLTF.

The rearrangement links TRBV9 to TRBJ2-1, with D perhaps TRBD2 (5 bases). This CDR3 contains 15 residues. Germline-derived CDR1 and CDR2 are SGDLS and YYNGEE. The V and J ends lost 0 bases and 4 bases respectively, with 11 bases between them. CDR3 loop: CASSVVGLSYNEQFF. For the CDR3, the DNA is TGTGCCAGCAGCGTAGTTGGACTGTCGTACAATGAGCAGTTCTTC.

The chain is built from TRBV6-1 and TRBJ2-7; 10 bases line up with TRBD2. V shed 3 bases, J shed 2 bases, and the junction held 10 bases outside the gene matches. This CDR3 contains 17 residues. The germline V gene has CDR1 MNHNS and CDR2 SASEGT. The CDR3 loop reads CASSDPGLAEGPYEQYF. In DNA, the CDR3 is TGTGCCAGCAGTGATCCCGGACTAGCGGAGGGTCCCTACGAGCAGTACTTC.

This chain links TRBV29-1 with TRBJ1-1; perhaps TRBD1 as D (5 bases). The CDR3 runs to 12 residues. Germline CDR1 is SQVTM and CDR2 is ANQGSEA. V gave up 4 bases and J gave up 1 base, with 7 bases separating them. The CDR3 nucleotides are TGCAGCGTTGGGACACCGAACACTGAAGCTTTCTTT. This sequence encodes CSVGTPNTEAFF.